A selection of T cell receptor beta chains follows, all from one sample in a study of cytomegalovirus exposure and HLA in healthy donors. Measured with immunoSEQ multiplex PCR; TCRdb has only the in-frame clones, and not every one. The sample has more than 85,000 clones; more than 70% are singletons. The specimen sequenced was PBMCs. The receptor set was obtained from a woman under 30 in good health and CMV-seronegative. The CDR3 runs from the conserved cysteine through the conserved F or W. Rows may omit the clone size; those that give it use once, few, many or a size class.

clone size | J gene | V gene | CDR3 protein
- | TRBJ2-3 | TRBV25-1 | CASSEGTDLLPDTQYF
- | TRBJ2-2 | TRBV9 | CASSVPGGTGELFF
- | TRBJ1-2 | TRBV19 | CASSAPQGANYGYTF
- | TRBJ2-1 | TRBV4-1 | CASSQLGTSRLNEQFF
- | TRBJ2-7 | TRBV7-9 | CASSGERKTGYAYEQYF
- | TRBJ1-2 | TRBV7-2 | CASSHDRNYGYTF
- | TRBJ2-3 | TRBV2 | CASSFQGDTQYF
- | TRBJ2-5 | TRBV28 | CASSSWSAGGPQGTQYF
once | TRBJ1-6 | TRBV30 | CAWSVLSSYNSPLHF
- | TRBJ2-1 | TRBV19 | CASSIAGTRFQTEQFF